This passage covers 26 T cell receptor beta chains from one sample sequenced in a study of blood T cell repertoires in COVID-19. Sequencing was performed with immunoSEQ multiplex PCR; in TCRdb, only in-frame clones are kept and a portion is missing. The sample yields 130,000 to 150,000 clones, about 85% seen once. The sample taken for sequencing was peripheral blood. The receptors stem from a human donor in a cohort sampled during active COVID-19.

The chain is built from TRBV7-7 and TRBJ2-5, with D possibly matching TRBD2 (5 bases). CDR1 is SSHAT and CDR2 is FNYEAQ in the germline V gene (reference sequence). CDR3 length: 15 residues. The ends were cut back, 0 bases at V and 5 bases at J, with 13 bases in the middle. This CDR3 reads CASSLARERKETQYF. For the CDR3, the DNA is TGTGCCAGCAGCTTAGCTAGGGAGAGGAAGGAGACCCAGTACTTC.

This rearrangement joins TRBV27 to TRBJ1-2; tentatively, D is TRBD1 (5 bases). CDR3 length: 15 residues. Between the trimmed V and J ends, which lost 6 bases and 0 bases, there was a span of 14 bases. In germline, CDR1 is MNHEY, CDR2 SMNVEV (reference sequence). For the CDR3, the DNA is TGTGCCAGCAGCCGACAGCTCTATTCTAACTATGGCTACACCTTC. Translating gives CASSRQLYSNYGYTF.

Only one count was recorded for this clone. The chain couples TRBV7-9 to TRBJ2-7, with D unresolved. Trimming stripped 3 bases from V and 0 bases from J, with 6 bases between. The CDR3 totals 13 residues. The germline CDR1 and CDR2 sequences are SEHNR and FQNEAQ (reference sequence). CDR3 sequence: CASSLEISYEQYF. The CDR3 region has the DNA TGTGCCAGCAGCTTGGAGATCTCCTACGAGCAGTACTTC.

This rearrangement joins TRBV2 to TRBJ2-5, with 7 bases matching TRBD1. The V gene end was trimmed by 7 bases and the J gene end by 5 bases; junction bases not matched to a gene: 13. This CDR3 has 15 residues. Looked up from germline, CDR1 is SNHLY and CDR2 is FYNNEI. The CDR3, as DNA: TGTGCCAGCATTCGGGGCAGGGGGAGTAGGGAGACCCAGTACTTC. Translating gives CASIRGRGSRETQYF.

This chain links TRBV27 with TRBJ2-3; 11 nucleotides match TRBD1. The V gene's germline CDR1 is MNHEY and CDR2 SMNVEV (reference sequence). The V and J ends lost 5 bases and 3 bases, in that order; junction bases with no gene match: 13. The CDR3 has 18 residues. CDR3 DNA: TGTGCCAGCAGTAGGCGGCCCCCGGGACAGGGGGGAACAGATACGCAGTATTTT. Translated, it gives CASSRRPPGQGGTDTQYF.

V is TRBV5-1 and J is TRBJ1-2, with 11 bases identical to TRBD1. V lost 3 bases, J lost 4 bases, and 5 bases stayed unmatched. Germline V gene lookup returns CDR1 SGHRS and CDR2 YFSETQ. The CDR3 length is 15 residues. Here the CDR3 DNA reads TGCGCCAGCAGCTCCAGGACAGGGGGCGGCTATGGCTACACCTTC. The encoded protein is CASSSRTGGGYGYTF.

The rearrangement joins TRBV7-9 to TRBJ2-1, with D possibly being TRBD2 (5 bases). Trimming stripped 5 bases from V and 3 bases from J, with 20 bases between. The V gene's germline CDR1 is SEHNR and CDR2 FQNEAQ (reference sequence). CDR3 size: 17 residues. CDR3 sequence: CASSPPFEGANYNEQFF. DNA of the CDR3: TGTGCCAGCAGCCCTCCTTTCGAGGGAGCCAACTACAATGAGCAGTTCTTC.

The count of this clone is one. The chain joins TRBV27 to TRBJ1-4; the match to TRBD1 covers 7 bases. Germline CDR1 MNHEY, CDR2 SMNVEV (reference sequence). This CDR3 has 15 amino acids. J was trimmed by 7 bases and V by 5 bases; bases with no gene match: 10. As DNA, the CDR3 is TGTGCCAGCAGTCCTGACAGGGCGCGGGCTGAAAAACTGTTTTTT. It codes for CASSPDRARAEKLFF.

This clone was seen just once. The V gene is TRBV7-8, the J gene TRBJ2-1, with D possibly TRBD2 on 6 matching bases. The germline V gene has CDR1 SGHVS and CDR2 FQNEAQ. This CDR3 comprises 13 residues. The ends were cut back, 3 bases at V and 8 bases at J, with 11 bases in the middle. CDR3 amino acids: CASSLEGWYEQFF. As DNA, the CDR3 is TGTGCCAGCAGCTTGGAGGGATGGTATGAGCAGTTCTTC.

The chain joins TRBV30 to TRBJ1-1, with D perhaps TRBD1 (5 bases). Germline-derived CDR1 and CDR2 are GTSNPN and SVGIG (reference sequence). CDR3 size: 16 residues. V shed 2 bases and J shed 4 bases, with 20 bases lying between them. In DNA form, the CDR3 reads TGTGCCTGGAGTCCCCTGGGGGGGGTTATGGGCACTGAAGCTTTCTTT. It specifies CAWSPLGGVMGTEAFF.

The rearrangement uses TRBV15 and TRBJ2-7; 7 nucleotides agree with TRBD2. There are 14 residues in the CDR3. The germline V gene has CDR1 LNHNV and CDR2 YYDKDF (reference sequence). Trimming cost V 6 bases and J 3 bases; bases outside gene matches: 8. DNA for the CDR3: TGTGCCACCAGGTGGACGGGGGGTGGCTACGAGCAGTACTTC. Translating gives CATRWTGGGYEQYF.

This chain uses TRBV2 with TRBJ2-4; tentative D call: TRBD2 (6 bases). The CDR3 length is 15 residues. Germline CDR1 SNHLY, CDR2 FYNNEI. Deletions cut 1 base from V and 0 bases from J, with 7 bases between. The CDR3 nucleotides read TGTGCCAGCAGTGAAGGGGAGGTAGCCAAAAACATTCAGTACTTC. Amino acids: CASSEGEVAKNIQYF.

This chain connects TRBV19 to TRBJ1-4, with 7 bases identical to TRBD1. The V gene's germline CDR1 is LNHDA and CDR2 SQIVND (reference sequence). The J segment lost 7 bases and the V segment lost 4 bases, leaving 6 bases of the junction unmatched. This CDR3 is 14 amino acids long. The CDR3 DNA reads TGTGCCAGTAGTACGACAGGGTCCAGTGAAAAACTGTTTTTT. Translating gives CASSTTGSSEKLFF. The variable domain in full, completed from reference TRBV19 and TRBJ1-4, reads DGGITQSPKYLFRKEGQNVTLSCEQNLNHDAMYWYRQDPGQGLRLIYYSQIVNDFQKGDIAEGYSVSREKKESFPLTVTSAQKNPTAFYLCASSTTGSSEKLFFGSGTQLSVL.

This CDR3 reads CASSLDPSYEQYF. As DNA, the CDR3 is TGTGCCAGCAGCTTAGATCCTTCCTACGAGCAGTACTTC. This chain connects TRBV13 to TRBJ2-7; no reliable D call. V was pared by 1 base and J by 1 base, with 5 bases between. The CDR3 has 13 residues. The germline V gene has CDR1 PRHDT and CDR2 FYEKMQ (reference sequence).

The chain carries TRBV5-5 and TRBJ2-5; perhaps TRBD2 as D (7 bases). The V end was cut by 0 bases, the J end by 3 bases, with 12 bases between. Germline V gene lookup returns CDR1 SGHKS and CDR2 YYEKEE (reference sequence). The CDR3 is 15 amino acids. The DNA for the CDR3 is TGTGCCAGCAGCTTGGTGTCGGGGGGCAAAGAGACCCAGTACTTC. It specifies CASSLVSGGKETQYF.

The chain carries TRBV9 and TRBJ1-6; TRBD1 matches at 8 bases. Looked up from germline, CDR1 is SGDLS and CDR2 is YYNGEE. This CDR3 has 14 amino acids. V trimming: 3 bases; J trimming: 7 bases; junction bases outside the gene matches: 3. Written as DNA, the CDR3 is TGTGCCAGCAGCGGGGGACAGGAGAATTCACCCCTCCACTTT. This sequence encodes CASSGGQENSPLHF.

The rearrangement uses TRBV7-2 and TRBJ2-5; 7 positions match TRBD2. From germline, CDR1 is SGHTA and CDR2 FQGNSA. Unmatched junction bases numbered 11, after V lost 2 bases and J lost 5 bases. CDR3 length: 16 amino acids. CDR3 sequence: CASSLSHGGGSETQYF. Written as DNA, the CDR3 is TGTGCCAGCAGCTTAAGCCACGGGGGAGGGTCGGAGACCCAGTACTTC.

This chain links TRBV28 with TRBJ2-7; 13 nucleotides align to TRBD2. There are 12 residues in the CDR3. Germline loops: CDR1 MDHEN, CDR2 SYDVKM. Trimming at V came to 8 bases and at J to 7 bases, leaving 2 bases not matched to a gene. CDR3: CASGTSGVEQYF. The CDR3 coding sequence is TGTGCCAGCGGGACTAGCGGGGTTGAGCAGTACTTC.

This clone was counted a few times. In DNA form, the CDR3 reads TGTGCCAGCAGCTTAGGATTAGACAGGGGGCGAACCGGGGAGCTGTTTTTT. This translates into CASSLGLDRGRTGELFF. The chain joins TRBV7-8 to TRBJ2-2; 10 positions match TRBD1. The CDR3 is 17 amino acids. V lost 1 base to trimming and J lost 5 bases; unmatched junction nucleotides: 7. CDR1 and CDR2 (germline): SGHVS, FQNEAQ.

A single count supports this clone. The chain combines TRBV18 with TRBJ1-6; 11 bases fit TRBD1. Germline V lookup: CDR1 KGHSH, CDR2 LQKENI. Germline trimming cut 3 bases from V and 8 bases from J; bases unmatched to any gene: 6. This CDR3 is built from 16 residues. CDR3 sequence: CASSPGQGALDSPLHF. The CDR3 DNA reads as TGTGCCAGCTCACCCGGACAGGGGGCCTTAGATTCACCCCTCCACTTT.

The chain has TRBV7-2 and TRBJ1-4; the match to TRBD1 covers 10 bases. The junction had 10 bases not matched to a gene; V was cut back by 5 bases and J by 7 bases. The CDR3 consists of 16 residues. CDR1 SGHTA and CDR2 FQGNSA come from the germline V gene. The CDR3 DNA reads TGTGCCAGCAGCACCGGACAGGGGGAATCGGGTGAAAAACTGTTTTTT. Translation: CASSTGQGESGEKLFF.

The chain links TRBV5-4 to TRBJ1-2; TRBD1 is a possible D gene (5 bases). CDR1 is SGHNT, CDR2 YYREEE, per germline (reference sequence). Trimming removed 4 bases at V and 5 bases at J, with 15 bases between. The CDR3 contains 14 residues. DNA for the CDR3: TGTGCCAGCAGCCCGGACCCGGCAGGGTATGGCTACACCTTC. The encoded protein is CASSPDPAGYGYTF.

The chain links TRBV6-2 or TRBV6-3 to TRBJ2-1, with 14 bases matching TRBD2. The J segment lost 9 bases and the V segment lost 7 bases, leaving 11 bases of the junction unmatched. Germline values: CDR1 MNHEY, CDR2 SVGEGT. This CDR3 is built from 16 residues. The CDR3 region has the DNA TGTGCCAGCAACCCCCTCGGGACTAGCGGGGGAGGTGAGCAGTTCTTC. It translates to CASNPLGTSGGGEQFF.

The V call is TRBV10-3, the J call TRBJ2-1; 13 bases are shared with TRBD2. Germline V lookup: CDR1 ENHRY, CDR2 SYGVKD. V lost 6 bases and J lost 0; bases outside the gene matches: 8. CDR3 length equals 18 residues. The CDR3, as DNA: TGTGCCATCAGATCCGGGACTAGCGGGACTTTCTCCTACAATGAGCAGTTCTTC. This encodes CAIRSGTSGTFSYNEQFF.

The chain has TRBV7-8 and TRBJ2-7, with D perhaps matching TRBD2 (5 bases). This CDR3 is 13 amino acids long. The germline V gene has CDR1 SGHVS and CDR2 FQNEAQ. V lost 1 base to trimming and J lost 6 bases, with 10 bases between them. Here the CDR3 reads CASSLGVRGEQYF. In DNA, the CDR3 is TGTGCCAGCAGCTTAGGCGTTCGGGGCGAGCAGTACTTC.

The V gene is TRBV19, the J gene TRBJ1-5; a possible D gene is TRBD1 (5 bases). From germline, CDR1 is LNHDA and CDR2 SQIVND (reference sequence). This CDR3 has 15 amino acids. The V gene lost 5 bases and the J gene lost 8 bases, with 19 bases spanning the gap. CDR3 nucleotides: TGTGCCAGTAGTCCCAAGTGGGGGGGATGGGAGCCCCAGCATTTT. It translates to CASSPKWGGWEPQHF. The variable domain in full, with the rest retrieved from reference TRBV19 and TRBJ1-5, is DGGITQSPKYLFRKEGQNVTLSCEQNLNHDAMYWYRQDPGQGLRLIYYSQIVNDFQKGDIAEGYSVSREKKESFPLTVTSAQKNPTAFYLCASSPKWGGWEPQHFGDGTRLSIL.